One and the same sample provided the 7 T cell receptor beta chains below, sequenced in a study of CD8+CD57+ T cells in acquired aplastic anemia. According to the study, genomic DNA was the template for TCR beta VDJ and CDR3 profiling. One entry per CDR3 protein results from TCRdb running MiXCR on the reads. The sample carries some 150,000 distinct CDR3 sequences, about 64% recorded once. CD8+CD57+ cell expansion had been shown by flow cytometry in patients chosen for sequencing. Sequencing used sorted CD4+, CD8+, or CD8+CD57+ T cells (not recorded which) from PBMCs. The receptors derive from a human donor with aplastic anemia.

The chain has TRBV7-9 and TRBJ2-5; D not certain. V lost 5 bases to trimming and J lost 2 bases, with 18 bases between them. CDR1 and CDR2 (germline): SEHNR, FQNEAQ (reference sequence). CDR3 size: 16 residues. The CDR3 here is CASSQMTSTYQETQYF. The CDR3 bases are TGTGCCAGCAGCCAAATGACGTCAACCTATCAAGAGACCCAGTACTTC.

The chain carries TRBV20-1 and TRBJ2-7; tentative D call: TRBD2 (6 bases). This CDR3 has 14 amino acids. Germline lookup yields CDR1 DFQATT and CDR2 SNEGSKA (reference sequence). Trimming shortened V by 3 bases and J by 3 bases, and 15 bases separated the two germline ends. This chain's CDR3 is CSASIPGVIYEQYF. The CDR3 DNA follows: TGCAGTGCTAGTATTCCGGGGGTCATCTACGAGCAGTACTTC.

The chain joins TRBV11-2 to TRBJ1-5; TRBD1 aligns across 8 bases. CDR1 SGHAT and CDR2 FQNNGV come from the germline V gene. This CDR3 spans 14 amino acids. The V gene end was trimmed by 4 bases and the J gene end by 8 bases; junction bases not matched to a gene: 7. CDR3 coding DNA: TGTGCCAGCAGCTCCCGGACAGGGAAGGAGCCCCAGCATTTT. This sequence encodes CASSSRTGKEPQHF. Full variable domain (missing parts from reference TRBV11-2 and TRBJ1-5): EAGVAQSPRYKIIEKRQSVAFWCNPISGHATLYWYQQILGQGPKLLIQFQNNGVVDDSQLPKDRFSAERLKGVDSTLKIQPAKLEDSAVYLCASSSRTGKEPQHFGDGTRLSIL.

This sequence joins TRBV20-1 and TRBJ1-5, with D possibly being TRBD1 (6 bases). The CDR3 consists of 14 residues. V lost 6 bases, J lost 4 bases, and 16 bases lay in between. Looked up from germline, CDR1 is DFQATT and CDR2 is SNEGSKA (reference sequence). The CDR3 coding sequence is TGCAGTGCCGACGCTAAAGGGGGAAATCAGCCCCAGCATTTT. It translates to CSADAKGGNQPQHF.

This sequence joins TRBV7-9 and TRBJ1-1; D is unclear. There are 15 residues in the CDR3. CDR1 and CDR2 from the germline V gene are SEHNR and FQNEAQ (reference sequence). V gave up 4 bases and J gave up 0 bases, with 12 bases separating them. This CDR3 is CASSSRAGMNTEAFF. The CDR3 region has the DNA TGTGCCAGCAGCTCCCGGGCGGGTATGAACACTGAAGCTTTCTTT.

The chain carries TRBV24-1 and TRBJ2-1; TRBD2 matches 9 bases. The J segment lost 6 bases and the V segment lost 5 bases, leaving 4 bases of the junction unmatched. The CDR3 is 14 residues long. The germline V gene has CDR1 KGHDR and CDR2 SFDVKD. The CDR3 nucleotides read TGTGCCACCAGTGGAGCGGGAGGCTCCAATGAGCAGTTCTTC. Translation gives CATSGAGGSNEQFF.

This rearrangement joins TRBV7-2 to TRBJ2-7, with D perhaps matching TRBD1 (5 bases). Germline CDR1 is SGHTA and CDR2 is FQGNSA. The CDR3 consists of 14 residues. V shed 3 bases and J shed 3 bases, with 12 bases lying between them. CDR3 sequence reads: CASSLAGIYYEQYF. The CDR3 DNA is TGTGCCAGCAGCTTGGCAGGGATTTACTACGAGCAGTACTTC.